The T cell receptor (beta chain) under discussion was sequenced for a study of T cell responses to AZD1222 COVID-19 vaccine. Study observations and caveats: The breadth and depth of Spike-specific TCRs increased once two AZD1222 doses had been given.

Trimming removed 4 bases from V and 2 bases from J; junction bases left unmatched: 11. Germline-derived CDR1 and CDR2 are SGHAT and FQNNGV. The CDR3 spans 17 residues. Here immunoSEQ multiplex PCR was the method, and the copy in TCRdb shows in-frame clones only, minus some. The data show about 47,000 clones, approximately 79% seen once. Notes on this clone: Antigen specificity is unknown.

The source of this sequence is an adult in good health. The sample in question was peripheral blood, obtained on day 0 of MenACWY control vaccination. V and J are TRBV11-2 and TRBJ1-2; 9 bases are a match to TRBD1. The CDR3 DNA is TGTGCCAGCAGCTCATCACCTCCGGGACAGGGAAACTATGGCTACACCTTC. Amino acid sequence: CASSSSPPGQGNYGYTF. Combining the CDR3 with reference TRBV11-2 and TRBJ1-2 gives the whole variable domain EAGVAQSPRYKIIEKRQSVAFWCNPISGHATLYWYQQILGQGPKLLIQFQNNGVVDDSQLPKDRFSAERLKGVDSTLKIQPAKLEDSAVYLCASSSSPPGQGNYGYTFGSGTRLTVV.